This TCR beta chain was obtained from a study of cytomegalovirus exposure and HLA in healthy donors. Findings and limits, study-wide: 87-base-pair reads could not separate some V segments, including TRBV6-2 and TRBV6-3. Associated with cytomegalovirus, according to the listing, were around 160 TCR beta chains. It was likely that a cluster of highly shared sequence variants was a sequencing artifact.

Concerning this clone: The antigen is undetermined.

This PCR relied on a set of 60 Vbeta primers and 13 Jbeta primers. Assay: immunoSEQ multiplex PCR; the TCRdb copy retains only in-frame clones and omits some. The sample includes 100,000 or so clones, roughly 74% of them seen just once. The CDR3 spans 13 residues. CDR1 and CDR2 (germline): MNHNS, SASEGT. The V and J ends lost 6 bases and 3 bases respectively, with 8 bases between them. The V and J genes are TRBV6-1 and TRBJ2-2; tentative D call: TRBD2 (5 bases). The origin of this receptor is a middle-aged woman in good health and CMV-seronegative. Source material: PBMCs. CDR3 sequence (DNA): TGTGCCAGCAGCCCCGGGGACACCGGGGAGCTGTTTTTT. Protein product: CASSPGDTGELFF.